Below are 18 T cell receptor beta chains sequenced from a single sample in a study of blood T cell repertoires in COVID-19. Sequencing was performed with immunoSEQ multiplex PCR; in TCRdb, only in-frame clones are kept and a portion is missing. The repertoire includes some 73,000 clones, 86% of them detected once, and roughly 14% sits in the top ten. Sequencing used peripheral blood. These receptors were collected from a woman in her fifties or sixties with acute or convalescent COVID-19.

This clone was seen only a few times. The genes are TRBV19 and TRBJ2-3; TRBD1 aligns across 9 bases. Germline CDR1 and CDR2: LNHDA and SQIVND (reference sequence). The CDR3 covers 15 residues. With 5 bases clipped from V and 6 bases from J, the junction kept 9 bases outside the gene matches. The CDR3: CASSPLGQGVDTQYF. The CDR3 coding sequence is TGTGCCAGTAGTCCGTTGGGACAGGGCGTGGATACGCAGTATTTT.

This rearrangement joins TRBV5-6 to TRBJ2-2, with 7 bases lining up with TRBD1. With V trimmed by 0 bases and J by 4 bases, 3 bases remained unmatched. Germline CDR1 SGHDT, CDR2 YYEEEE. There are 15 residues in the CDR3. The CDR3 loop reads CASSLDRGSTGELFF. The CDR3, as DNA: TGTGCCAGCAGCTTGGACAGGGGAAGCACCGGGGAGCTGTTTTTT.

The gene calls are TRBV6-5 and TRBJ2-1; D remains ambiguous. The CDR3 is 15 residues long. CDR1 MNHEY and CDR2 SVGAGI come from the germline V gene. Trimming shortened V by 5 bases and J by 0 bases, and 11 bases separated the two germline ends. The CDR3: CASSPVHSSYNEQFF. In DNA form, the CDR3 reads TGTGCCAGCAGTCCCGTCCATAGCTCCTACAATGAGCAGTTCTTC.

The chain uses TRBV7-9 and TRBJ2-7, with D perhaps TRBD2 (6 bases). The germline CDR1 and CDR2 sequences are SEHNR and FQNEAQ (reference sequence). CDR3 length: 14 residues. Between the trimmed V and J ends, which lost 4 bases and 5 bases, there was a span of 15 bases. CDR3 nucleotides: TGTGCCAGCAGCTCCGGGGGTTCTAGTAACGAGCAGTACTTC. The encoded protein is CASSSGGSSNEQYF.

CDR3 loop: CASSLEGSPNEQYF. The CDR3 DNA reads as TGTGCCAGCAGCTTAGAAGGGAGCCCCAACGAGCAGTACTTC. V gene TRBV7-9 combines with J gene TRBJ2-7; TRBD2 might be the D (5 bases). The CDR3 sequence is 14 residues long. Trimming left V 1 base short and J 5 bases short, with 12 bases between. Germline loops: CDR1 SEHNR, CDR2 FQNEAQ (reference sequence).

This clone was counted once. The chain links TRBV6-5 to TRBJ1-1; 7 nucleotides line up with TRBD1. There are 13 residues in the CDR3. Germline CDR1 reads MNHEY; CDR2 reads SVGAGI. Losses at the gene ends were 3 bases for V and 4 bases for J; bases not matched to a gene: 2. The CDR3 DNA reads TGTGCCAGCAGTTATAGGGGGCGCACTGAAGCTTTCTTT. Its protein product is CASSYRGRTEAFF.

CDR3 DNA sequence: TGTGCCAGCAGTGTGAGACAGGTGGTGGGCACTGAAGCTTTCTTT. Encoded protein: CASSVRQVVGTEAFF. The chain recombines TRBV2 with TRBJ1-1; TRBD1 might be the D (6 bases). This CDR3 comprises 15 residues. Trimming cost V 4 bases and J 4 bases, with 16 bases left between them. Germline-derived CDR1 and CDR2 are SNHLY and FYNNEI.

The gene calls are TRBV7-6 and TRBJ1-4; 9 nucleotides align to TRBD1. The germline CDR1 and CDR2 sequences are SGHVS and FNYEAQ. V was clipped by 5 bases and J by 6 bases; unmatched bases: 10. CDR3 length: 16 residues. The CDR3 DNA follows: TGTGCCAGCAGCCGGATTTCGGGACAGGGCCATGAAAAACTGTTTTTT. Translation gives CASSRISGQGHEKLFF.

The CDR3: CASTTGGGEKLFF. The CDR3 DNA is TGTGCCAGCACGACAGGGGGGGGTGAAAAACTGTTTTTT. J is TRBJ1-4 and V is TRBV12-3 or TRBV12-4; 9 bases match TRBD1. V shed 7 bases and J 7 bases; nucleotides not matched to a gene: 4. This CDR3 comprises 13 residues.

The gene calls are TRBV2 and TRBJ2-2, with 9 bases fitting TRBD2. This CDR3 region has 13 residues. Germline-derived CDR1 and CDR2 are SNHLY and FYNNEI. Trimming cost V 10 bases and J 5 bases; bases outside gene matches: 5. The DNA for the CDR3 is TGTGCCATCCGGACTAGCGCAACCGGGGAGCTGTTTTTT. Its translation: CAIRTSATGELFF.

The V and J genes are TRBV11-2 and TRBJ2-3; 8 bases align to TRBD1. Germline V lookup: CDR1 SGHAT, CDR2 FQNNGV. Losses at the gene ends were 4 bases for V and 4 bases for J; bases not matched to a gene: 1. The CDR3 runs 13 residues. CDR3 bases: TGTGCCAGCAGCTCAGGGGGCGCAGATACGCAGTATTTT. Its protein is CASSSGGADTQYF.

This clone has a handful of counts. This sequence joins TRBV28 and TRBJ2-5, with 8 bases aligning to TRBD1. The V and J ends lost 3 bases and 3 bases, in that order; junction bases with no gene match: 9. This CDR3 contains 16 residues. Germline V gives CDR1 MDHEN, CDR2 SYDVKM. In nucleotides, the CDR3 is TGTGCCAGCAGTTTGTTAGAGACAGGGGTAAAAGAGACCCAGTACTTC. Protein sequence: CASSLLETGVKETQYF.

V and J are TRBV28 and TRBJ2-1; TRBD2 might be the D (5 bases). With 2 bases removed from V and 6 bases from J, the gap between germline ends came to 11 bases. CDR3 size: 14 residues. Germline V gives CDR1 MDHEN, CDR2 SYDVKM. CDR3 sequence: CASSLEGWVNEQFF. For the CDR3, the DNA is TGTGCCAGCAGTTTAGAGGGATGGGTCAATGAGCAGTTCTTC.

The genes are TRBV6-5 and TRBJ1-2, with TRBD1 matching 10 bases. This CDR3 contains 14 residues. Germline V CDR1 and CDR2: MNHEY, SVGAGI. CDR3 in DNA: TGTGTCACCACCAGGGACAGGGGAAACTATGGCTACACCTTC. This sequence encodes CVTTRDRGNYGYTF.

This rearrangement joins TRBV19 to TRBJ1-5, with D unclear. The germline V gene has CDR1 LNHDA and CDR2 SQIVND (reference sequence). The ends were cut back, 2 bases at V and 0 bases at J, with 8 bases in the middle. There are 15 residues in the CDR3. The CDR3 bases are TGTGCCAGTAGTATAATAGCACTTAGCAATCAGCCCCAGCATTTT. Translation: CASSIIALSNQPQHF.

The rearrangement joins TRBV19 to TRBJ1-4; no firm D call. Trimming removed 7 bases from V and 0 bases from J, with 15 bases in between. From germline, CDR1 is LNHDA and CDR2 SQIVND (reference sequence). The CDR3 loop spans 16 amino acids. The CDR3 loop is CASNPTAATTNEKLFF. The CDR3 DNA sequence: TGTGCCAGTAATCCGACGGCGGCAACAACTAATGAAAAACTGTTTTTT.

The rearrangement links TRBV7-9 to TRBJ1-5, with TRBD1 identical over 12 bases. Per germline, CDR1 SEHNR and CDR2 FQNEAQ (reference sequence). Trimming removed 8 bases from V and 0 bases from J; junction bases left unmatched: 5. There are 16 residues in the CDR3. The CDR3, as DNA: TGTGCCAGCGGGACAGGGGGCATCAATAGCAATCAGCCCCAGCATTTT. This encodes CASGTGGINSNQPQHF. The full variable domain, rest sourced from reference TRBV7-9 and TRBJ1-5, is DTGVSQNPRHKITKRGQNVTFRCDPISEHNRLYWYRQTLGQGPEFLTYFQNEAQLEKSRLLSDRFSAERPKGSFSTLEIQRTEQGDSAMYLCASGTGGINSNQPQHFGDGTRLSIL.

This chain uses TRBV13 with TRBJ2-7; 7 bases are a match to TRBD1. Germline V CDR1 and CDR2: PRHDT, FYEKMQ (reference sequence). This CDR3 is 14 amino acids long. Unmatched junction bases numbered 2, after V lost 3 bases and J lost 0 bases. DNA of the CDR3: TGTGCCAGCAGCTTTGGGACAGTCTCCTACGAGCAGTACTTC. This translates into CASSFGTVSYEQYF.